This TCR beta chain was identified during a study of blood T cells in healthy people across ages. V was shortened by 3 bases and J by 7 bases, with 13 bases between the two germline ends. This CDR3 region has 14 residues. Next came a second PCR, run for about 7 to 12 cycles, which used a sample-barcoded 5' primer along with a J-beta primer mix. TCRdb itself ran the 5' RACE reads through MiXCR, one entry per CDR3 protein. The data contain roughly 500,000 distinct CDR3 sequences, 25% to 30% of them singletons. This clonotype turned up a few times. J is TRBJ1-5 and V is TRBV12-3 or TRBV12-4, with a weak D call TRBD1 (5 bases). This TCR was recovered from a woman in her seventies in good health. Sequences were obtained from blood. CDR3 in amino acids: CASSLEGDGQPQHF. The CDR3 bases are TGTGCCAGCAGTTTGGAAGGGGATGGGCAGCCCCAGCATTTT.